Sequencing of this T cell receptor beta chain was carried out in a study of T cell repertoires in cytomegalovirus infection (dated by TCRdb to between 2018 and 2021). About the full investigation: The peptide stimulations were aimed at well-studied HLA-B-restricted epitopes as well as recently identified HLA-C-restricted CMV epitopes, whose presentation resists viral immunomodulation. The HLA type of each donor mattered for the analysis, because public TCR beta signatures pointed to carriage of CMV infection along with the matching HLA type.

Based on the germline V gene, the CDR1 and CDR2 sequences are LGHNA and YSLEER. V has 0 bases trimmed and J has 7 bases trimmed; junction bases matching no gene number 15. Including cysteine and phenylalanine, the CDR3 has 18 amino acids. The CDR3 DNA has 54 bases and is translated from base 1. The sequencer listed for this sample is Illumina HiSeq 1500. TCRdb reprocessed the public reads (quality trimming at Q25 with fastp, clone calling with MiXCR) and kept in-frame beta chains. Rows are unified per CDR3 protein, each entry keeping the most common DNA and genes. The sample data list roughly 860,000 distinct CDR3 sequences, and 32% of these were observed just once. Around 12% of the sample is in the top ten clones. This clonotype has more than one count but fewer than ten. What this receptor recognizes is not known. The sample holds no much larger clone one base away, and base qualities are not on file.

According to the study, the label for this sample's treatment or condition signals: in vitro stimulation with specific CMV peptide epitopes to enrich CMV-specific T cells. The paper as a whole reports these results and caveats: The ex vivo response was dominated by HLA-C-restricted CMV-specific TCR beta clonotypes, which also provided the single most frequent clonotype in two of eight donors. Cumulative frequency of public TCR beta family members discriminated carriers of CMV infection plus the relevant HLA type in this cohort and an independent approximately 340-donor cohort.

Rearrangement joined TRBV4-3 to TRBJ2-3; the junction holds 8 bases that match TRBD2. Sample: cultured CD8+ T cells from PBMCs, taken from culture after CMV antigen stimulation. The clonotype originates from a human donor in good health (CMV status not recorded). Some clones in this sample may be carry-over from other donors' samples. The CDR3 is CASSQDNAGGPAGNTQYF. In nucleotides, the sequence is TGCGCCAGCAGCCAAGATAACGCGGGGGGCCCTGCCGGAAATACGCAGTATTTT.